The 29 T cell receptor beta chains given below trace back to one sample, sequenced in a study of blood T cell repertoires in COVID-19. Clones were read by immunoSEQ multiplex PCR, and TCRdb kept only the in-frame ones, dropping some. The repertoire holds approximately 250,000 clones, about nine tenths seen once, with around 0.9% in the top ten. The sequenced sample consisted of peripheral blood. The receptors were sampled from a man aged 30 to 45 with COVID-19, enrolled during active disease.

This sequence joins TRBV7-7 and TRBJ2-1; TRBD2 aligns across 7 bases. The CDR3 spans 15 residues. CDR1 is SSHAT, CDR2 FNYEAQ, per germline (reference sequence). The trim removed 1 base at V and 2 bases at J, leaving 2 bases unmatched. CDR3 loop: CASSLVLAAYNEQFF. The CDR3 nucleotides are TGTGCCAGCAGCTTAGTTCTAGCGGCCTACAATGAGCAGTTCTTC.

The chain carries TRBV19 and TRBJ1-6; 7 bases line up with TRBD1. With 6 bases clipped from V and 7 bases from J, the junction kept 9 bases outside the gene matches. Germline CDR1 reads LNHDA; CDR2 reads SQIVND (reference sequence). The CDR3 contains 15 residues. CDR3 nucleotide sequence: TGTGCCAGTAGCCAGTCGAGGGGGCTGAATTCACCCCTCCACTTT. Translating gives CASSQSRGLNSPLHF.

The DNA of the CDR3 is TGTGCCAGCAGCCGCCCCGAAGGAGCTTCACCCCTCCACTTT. The encoded protein is CASSRPEGASPLHF. The chain joins TRBV6-5 to TRBJ1-6; no definite D call. The length of the CDR3 is 14 residues. Germline CDR1 is MNHEY and CDR2 is SVGAGI. With 6 bases removed from V and 9 bases from J, the gap between germline ends came to 15 bases.

This CDR3 is CASSQGGGKGYTF. CDR3 nucleotide sequence: TGTGCCAGCAGCCAGGGGGGGGGCAAAGGCTACACCTTC. The chain employs TRBV3-1 (or the pseudogene TRBV3-2) and TRBJ1-2, with D maybe TRBD1 (6 bases). Germline V gene lookup returns CDR1 LGHDT and CDR2 YNNKEL (reference sequence). The length of the CDR3 is 13 residues. Trimming cost V 3 bases and J 8 bases, with 13 bases left between them.

Comment on this clone: A single base is all that separates this from a far larger clone, so a read error is likely. The CDR3 spells CASSQDKYYGYTF. The CDR3 nucleotides are TGTGCCAGCAGCCAAGACAAATACTATGGCTACACCTTC. The gene calls are TRBV5-6 and TRBJ1-2; D is ambiguous. The CDR3 extends over 13 amino acids. V dropped 4 bases and J dropped 3 bases, with 10 bases sitting between them. Germline loops: CDR1 SGHDT, CDR2 YYEEEE.

V gene TRBV9 combines with J gene TRBJ1-4, with TRBD1 as a possible D gene (6 bases). Germline V CDR1 and CDR2: SGDLS, YYNGEE. Trimming pared 3 bases from V and 8 bases from J, leaving 23 bases between. CDR3 length equals 17 residues. CDR3 residues: CASSGSLRGGIGEKLFF. The CDR3 nucleotides read TGTGCCAGCAGCGGGTCCTTGCGAGGGGGAATAGGGGAAAAACTGTTTTTT. Full variable domain (outside the CDR3, taken from reference TRBV9 and TRBJ1-4): DSGVTQTPKHLITATGQRVTLRCSPRSGDLSVYWYQQSLDQGLQFLIQYYNGEERAKGNILERFSAQQFPDLHSELNLSSLELGDSALYFCASSGSLRGGIGEKLFFGSGTQLSVL.

CDR3: CASSPRTQSSYEQYF. In DNA form, the CDR3 reads TGTGCCAGCAGCCCTCGGACTCAGAGCTCCTACGAGCAGTACTTC. V usage is TRBV3-1 (or the pseudogene TRBV3-2) and J usage is TRBJ2-7; D is perhaps TRBD2 (5 bases). V shed 4 bases and J shed 0 bases, with 13 bases lying between them. The CDR3 is 15 residues long. Germline lookup yields CDR1 LGHDT and CDR2 YNNKEL (reference sequence).

This chain connects TRBV7-9 to TRBJ1-4; 10 bases align to TRBD1. The V and J ends lost 5 bases and 8 bases, in that order; junction bases with no gene match: 5. Per the germline V gene, CDR1 is SEHNR and CDR2 is FQNEAQ (reference sequence). The CDR3 spans 14 residues. The CDR3 sequence is CASSLDRGHEKLFF. In DNA form, the CDR3 reads TGTGCCAGCAGCCTAGACAGGGGGCACGAAAAACTGTTTTTT.

The rearrangement links TRBV6-5 to TRBJ2-3, with D perhaps matching TRBD1 (5 bases). This CDR3 region has 15 residues. V gave up 5 bases and J gave up 3 bases, with 15 bases separating them. The germline V gene encodes CDR1 MNHEY and CDR2 SVGAGI. CDR3 nucleotide sequence: TGTGCCAGCAGTCCTGGGGTGGGGCCAACAGATACGCAGTATTTT. This gives the protein CASSPGVGPTDTQYF.

V usage is TRBV6-5 and J usage is TRBJ2-3; TRBD1 aligns across 7 bases. CDR1 and CDR2 from the germline V gene are MNHEY and SVGAGI. There are 14 residues in the CDR3. The trim removed 7 bases at V and 6 bases at J, leaving 10 bases unmatched. Written as DNA, the CDR3 is TGTGCCAGCATCCCACCAGGGGGAATTGATACGCAGTATTTT. It yields the protein CASIPPGGIDTQYF.

CDR3 nucleotides: TGTGCCAGCGGACTCCAAGAGACCCAGTACTTC. Translation gives CASGLQETQYF. This rearrangement joins TRBV2 to TRBJ2-5; D is perhaps TRBD2 (5 bases). V lost 8 bases, J lost 1 base, and 5 bases lay in between. Germline V gene sequence: CDR1 SNHLY, CDR2 FYNNEI. This CDR3 comprises 11 residues.

J is TRBJ1-2 and V is TRBV19; no definite D call. Germline-derived CDR1 and CDR2 are LNHDA and SQIVND (reference sequence). V lost 6 bases, J lost 4 bases, and 24 bases lay in between. The CDR3 covers 17 residues. As DNA, the CDR3 is TGTGCCAGTAGCTTATCGTTGCAGATCCGGGGTAGCTATGGCTACACCTTC. Translated: CASSLSLQIRGSYGYTF.

The chain combines TRBV5-5 with TRBJ1-3; tentative D call: TRBD1 (5 bases). Trimming cost V 3 bases and J 2 bases, with 9 bases left between them. CDR3 size: 14 residues. Germline V CDR1 and CDR2: SGHKS, YYEKEE (reference sequence). The DNA of the CDR3 is TGTGCCAGCAGCTCGGACAAGGCTGGAAACACCATATATTTT. As protein: CASSSDKAGNTIYF.

CDR3 in amino acids: CASSEPLAGGPGEQFF. CDR3 coding DNA: TGCGCCAGCAGTGAGCCACTAGCGGGGGGGCCGGGTGAGCAGTTCTTC. V and J are TRBV10-2 and TRBJ2-1, with TRBD2 matching over 13 bases. With V trimmed by 2 bases and J by 9 bases, 7 bases remained unmatched. CDR1 is WSHSY and CDR2 is SAAADI in the germline V gene. The CDR3 is 16 amino acids.

J is TRBJ2-5 and V is TRBV7-9; D possibly corresponds to TRBD2 (6 bases). From germline, CDR1 is SEHNR and CDR2 FQNEAQ (reference sequence). V was trimmed by 0 bases and J by 5 bases, leaving 10 bases between them. This CDR3 has 14 amino acids. DNA of the CDR3: TGTGCCAGCAGCTTAGCGAGCGGGCGGGAGACCCAGTACTTC. Translating it yields CASSLASGRETQYF.

V and J are TRBV6-5 and TRBJ2-3; the D gene is possibly TRBD2 (6 bases). The germline CDR1 and CDR2 sequences are MNHEY and SVGAGI. V lost 7 bases to trimming and J lost 2 bases, with 13 bases between them. This CDR3 has 14 amino acids. The CDR3 nucleotides read TGTGCCAGCACCCTGGGGGGATACACAGATACGCAGTATTTT. Translation: CASTLGGYTDTQYF.

The chain uses TRBV6-6 and TRBJ1-5; possibly TRBD1 for D (5 bases). V was clipped by 5 bases and J by 3 bases, with 14 bases between them. This CDR3 contains 15 residues. Looked up from germline, CDR1 is MNHNY and CDR2 is SVGAGI (reference sequence). The CDR3 is CASSGDRVPNQPQHF. CDR3 nucleotide sequence: TGTGCCAGCAGTGGTGACAGAGTTCCCAATCAGCCCCAGCATTTT.

This clone is a singleton in its sample. The chain couples TRBV5-1 to TRBJ1-1; D gene ambiguous. Trimming left V 4 bases short and J 2 bases short, with 15 bases between. CDR3 length equals 15 residues. Germline lookup yields CDR1 SGHRS and CDR2 YFSETQ. CDR3 loop: CASSLNRVSNTEAFF. Written as DNA, the CDR3 is TGCGCCAGCAGCCTTAACCGGGTTTCCAACACTGAAGCTTTCTTT. Using reference TRBV5-1 and TRBJ1-1 for the parts outside the CDR3, the full variable domain is KAGVTQTPRYLIKTRGQQVTLSCSPISGHRSVSWYQQTPGQGLQFLFEYFSETQRNKGNFPGRFSGRQFSNSRSEMNVSTLELGDSALYLCASSLNRVSNTEAFFGQGTRLTVV.

The chain employs TRBV5-1 and TRBJ2-1, with 7 bases lining up with TRBD1. This CDR3 is built from 15 residues. Germline trimming cut 4 bases from V and 5 bases from J; bases unmatched to any gene: 9. In germline, CDR1 is SGHRS, CDR2 YFSETQ. As DNA, the CDR3 is TGCGCCAGCAGCCTCGGGACAGACCCAAACAATGAGCAGTTCTTC. This sequence encodes CASSLGTDPNNEQFF.

The CDR3 protein is CARPRKTQYF. The CDR3 coding sequence is TGCGCCAGGCCCAGAAAGACCCAGTACTTC. This chain links TRBV5-1 with TRBJ2-5; the D is unclear. Trimming stripped 8 bases from V and 6 bases from J, with 8 bases between. The CDR3 spans 10 residues. The germline gives CDR1 SGHRS, CDR2 YFSETQ. The variable domain in full, completed from reference TRBV5-1 and TRBJ2-5, reads KAGVTQTPRYLIKTRGQQVTLSCSPISGHRSVSWYQQTPGQGLQFLFEYFSETQRNKGNFPGRFSGRQFSNSRSEMNVSTLELGDSALYLCARPRKTQYFGPGTRLLVL.

This chain links TRBV9 with TRBJ1-6; TRBD1 agrees at 8 bases. Trimming cost V 3 bases and J 7 bases; bases outside gene matches: 3. Germline CDR1 reads SGDLS; CDR2 reads YYNGEE. The CDR3 length is 14 residues. CDR3 amino acids: CASSERTGNSPLHF. CDR3 sequence (DNA): TGTGCCAGCAGCGAACGGACAGGGAATTCACCCCTCCACTTT.

This clone was observed once. The rearrangement links TRBV4-2 to TRBJ2-7, with TRBD1 matching over 8 bases. The J segment lost 0 bases and the V segment lost 0 bases, leaving 10 bases of the junction unmatched. CDR3 length: 18 residues. CDR1 and CDR2 (germline): LGHNA, YNFKEQ. The CDR3 loop reads CASSQDPRDRYSSYEQYF. The CDR3 bases are TGTGCCAGCAGCCAAGATCCCCGGGACAGGTATAGCTCCTACGAGCAGTACTTC.

This chain connects TRBV6-5 to TRBJ1-1; no clear D gene. Trimming took off 0 bases at V and 7 bases at J, with 9 bases between the two ends. The CDR3 runs 13 residues. Per the germline V gene, CDR1 is MNHEY and CDR2 is SVGAGI. This CDR3 is CASSYSWRDEAFF. The CDR3 bases are TGTGCCAGCAGTTACTCCTGGCGGGATGAAGCTTTCTTT.

This sequence joins TRBV12-5 and TRBJ2-7, with D perhaps matching TRBD2 (7 bases). Germline-derived CDR1 and CDR2 are LGHNT and FRNRAP. The CDR3 is 13 amino acids. V was shortened by 6 bases and J by 2 bases, with 11 bases between the two germline ends. CDR3 coding DNA: TGTGCTAGTGGAGGGGGGGGAGCCTACGAGCAGTACTTC. It is translated as CASGGGGAYEQYF. Based on the CDR3 plus reference TRBV12-5 and TRBJ2-7, the full variable domain is DARVTQTPRHKVTEMGQEVTMRCQPILGHNTVFWYRQTMMQGLELLAYFRNRAPLDDSGMPKDRFSAEMPDATLATLKIQPSEPRDSAVYFCASGGGGAYEQYFGPGTRLTVT.

This chain uses TRBV13 with TRBJ2-1; 8 bases map to TRBD2. Germline assignment: CDR1 PRHDT and CDR2 FYEKMQ (reference sequence). The ends lost 5 bases at V and 4 bases at J; junction bases unmatched: 7. This CDR3 comprises 15 residues. The CDR3 DNA is TGTGCCAGCAGCATCAGCGGGGGTATGTACAATGAGCAGTTCTTC. Its protein product is CASSISGGMYNEQFF.

V and J are TRBV9 and TRBJ1-2; 7 bases map to TRBD1. Germline CDR1 is SGDLS and CDR2 is YYNGEE. The CDR3 runs 14 residues. V trimming: 4 bases; J trimming: 8 bases; junction bases outside the gene matches: 11. The CDR3 DNA is TGTGCCAGCAGCACGGGGACAGAAGAGGGCGGCTACACCTTC. This sequence encodes CASSTGTEEGGYTF. The variable domain in full, completed from reference TRBV9 and TRBJ1-2, reads DSGVTQTPKHLITATGQRVTLRCSPRSGDLSVYWYQQSLDQGLQFLIQYYNGEERAKGNILERFSAQQFPDLHSELNLSSLELGDSALYFCASSTGTEEGGYTFGSGTRLTVV.

The V and J genes are TRBV6-5 and TRBJ1-2; 7 bases are a match to TRBD1. CDR1 and CDR2 from the germline V gene are MNHEY and SVGAGI. J lost 7 bases, V lost 6 bases, and 5 bases had no gene match. This CDR3 contains 12 residues. CDR3 nucleotides: TGTGCCAGCAGACGTCCAGGGGGTGGCTACACCTTC. Encoded protein: CASRRPGGGYTF.

This clone was found once. The chain employs TRBV6-2 or TRBV6-3 and TRBJ2-1; 12 bases line up with TRBD2. This CDR3 is 15 amino acids long. CDR1 and CDR2 (germline): MNHEY, SVGEGT. V trimming: 6 bases; J trimming: 6 bases; junction bases outside the gene matches: 6. Here the CDR3 DNA reads TGTGCCAGCAGCCAGACTAGCGGGGGTACCAATGAGCAGTTCTTC. It yields the protein CASSQTSGGTNEQFF.

The rearrangement links TRBV5-4 to TRBJ1-1; D not resolved. Between the trimmed V and J ends, which lost 0 bases and 1 base, there was a span of 7 bases. CDR3 size: 14 residues. Germline-derived CDR1 and CDR2 are SGHNT and YYREEE (reference sequence). CDR3 loop: CASSLVSTNTEAFF. The CDR3 nucleotides are TGTGCCAGCAGCTTGGTCAGTACGAACACTGAAGCTTTCTTT.